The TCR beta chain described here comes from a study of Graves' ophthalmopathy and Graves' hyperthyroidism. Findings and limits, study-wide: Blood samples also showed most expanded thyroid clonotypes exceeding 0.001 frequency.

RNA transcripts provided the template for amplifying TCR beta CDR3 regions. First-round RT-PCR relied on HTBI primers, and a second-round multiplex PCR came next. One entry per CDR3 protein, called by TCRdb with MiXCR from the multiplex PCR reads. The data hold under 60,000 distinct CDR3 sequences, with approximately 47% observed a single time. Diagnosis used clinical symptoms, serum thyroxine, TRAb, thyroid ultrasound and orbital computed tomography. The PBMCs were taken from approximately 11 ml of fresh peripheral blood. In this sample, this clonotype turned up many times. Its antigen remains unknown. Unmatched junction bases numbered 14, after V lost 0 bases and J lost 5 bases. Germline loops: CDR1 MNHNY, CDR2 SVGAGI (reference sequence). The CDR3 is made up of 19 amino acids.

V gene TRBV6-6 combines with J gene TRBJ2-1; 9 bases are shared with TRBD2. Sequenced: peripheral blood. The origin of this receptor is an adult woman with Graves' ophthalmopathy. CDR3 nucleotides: TGTGCCAGCAGTTACTCGATACCTAGCGGGATCGTCGAGGACAATGAGCAGTTCTTC. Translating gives CASSYSIPSGIVEDNEQFF.